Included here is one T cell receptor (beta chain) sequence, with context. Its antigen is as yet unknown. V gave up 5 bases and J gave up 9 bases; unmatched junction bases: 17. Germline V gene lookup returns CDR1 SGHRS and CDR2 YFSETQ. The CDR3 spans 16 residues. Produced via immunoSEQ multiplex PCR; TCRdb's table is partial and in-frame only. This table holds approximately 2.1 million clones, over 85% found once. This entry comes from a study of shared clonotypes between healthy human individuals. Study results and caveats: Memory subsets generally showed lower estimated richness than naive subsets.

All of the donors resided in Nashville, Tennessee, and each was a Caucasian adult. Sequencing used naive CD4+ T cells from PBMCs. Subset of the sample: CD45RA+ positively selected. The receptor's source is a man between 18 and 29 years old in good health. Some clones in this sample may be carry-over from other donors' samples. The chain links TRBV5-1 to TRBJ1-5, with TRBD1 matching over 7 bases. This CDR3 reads CASRHATGPETGPQHF. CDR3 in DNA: TGCGCCAGCAGACATGCGACAGGGCCGGAGACGGGGCCCCAGCATTTT.